This T cell receptor (beta chain) emerged from a study of beta chain features in type 1 diabetes. Expressed TCRB transcripts were sequenced because the isolated RNA had all been reverse transcribed beforehand. Average reads for naive, central memory and regulatory T cell samples were several million. The method was immunoSEQ multiplex PCR; TCRdb's version includes in-frame clones alone and lacks a portion of them. The top ten hold 0.55% to 0.8% of the sample, which has 55,000 to 85,000 clones, nearly 50% seen once. As to this clone: Its specificity is unknown.

Cells sorted by CD45RO/CCR7/CD25/CD127/CD95/CD27 comprised CD4+ naive, central memory, regulatory and stem cell-like memory cells. Purities over 98% were achieved in all sorted populations. J gave up 3 bases and V 6 bases, and 8 bases lay outside the gene matches. Germline assignment: CDR1 SNHLY and CDR2 FYNNEI. The CDR3 consists of 14 residues. Study results and caveats: Equally in patients and controls, shorter templates might have been favored by PCR. Among patients with Type 1 diabetes, TCRB CDR3s were moderately but significantly shorter in every one of the four CD4+ subsets.

The chain is built from TRBV2 and TRBJ2-7; 7 nucleotides align to TRBD1. The source material was central memory CD4+ T cells from blood. This clonotype was sampled from a young man with type 1 diabetes. The CDR3, as DNA: TGTGCCAGCAGCCCCGTGGGACAGAGCTACGAGCAGTACTTC. Its translation: CASSPVGQSYEQYF.